The sequence of this T cell receptor beta chain was determined in a study of Ad26.COV2.S vaccination and SARS-CoV-2 variants. About the study: Once, or twice with 56 days between doses, Ad26.COV2.S was given intramuscularly.

TCRdb's table, derived via immunoSEQ multiplex PCR, lists solely in-frame clones and lacks some. The profile covers around 250,000 clones, with around nine tenths appearing a single time and 2.5% to 3.5% taken by the ten largest. Treatment of the sample: about 20 received Ad26.COV2.S at low or high dose, single or two shots; roughly five received placebo; per-sample allocation not given. Samples came from day 63 after the first vaccine or placebo injection. Trimming took off 7 bases at V and 8 bases at J, with 8 bases between the two ends. The CDR3 runs to 10 residues. Germline-derived CDR1 and CDR2 are DFQATT and SNEGSKA (reference sequence).

The genes are TRBV20-1 and TRBJ1-4; unclear D gene. Sequencing used peripheral blood, obtained in a trial of Ad26.COV2.S vaccine versus placebo. The TCR originated in a person aged 18-60 years who received the Ad26.COV2.S COVID-19 vaccine or a placebo. The CDR3 is CSVRLEKLFF. CDR3 DNA: TGCAGTGTCAGGCTGGAAAAACTGTTTTTT.